A single sample gave rise to the 9 T cell receptor beta chains below, sequenced in a study of cytomegalovirus exposure and HLA in healthy donors. Primers for the PCR totalled 60 Vbeta and 13 Jbeta. Profiling relied on immunoSEQ multiplex PCR, and the TCRdb table lists in-frame clones only, not all of them. Of some 130,000 clones in the sample, 80% were seen once. The sequenced material came from PBMCs. Every receptor here comes from a man aged 30-40 years in good health and CMV-seronegative.

The chain carries TRBV4-1 and TRBJ2-1; D not certain. V dropped 5 bases and J dropped 8 bases, with 16 bases sitting between them. The CDR3 covers 14 residues. In germline, CDR1 is MGHRA, CDR2 YSYEKL. The CDR3 nucleotides read TGCGCCAGCAGCTACAACGCCCCCCCCGATGAGCAGTTCTTC. Its translation: CASSYNAPPDEQFF.

This chain joins TRBV4-3 and TRBJ2-6; 9 nucleotides line up with TRBD1. Germline CDR1 and CDR2: LGHNA and YSLEER. There are 19 residues in the CDR3. J gave up 0 bases and V 4 bases, and 10 bases lay outside the gene matches. The CDR3 protein is CASSREETGGFSGANVLTF. The CDR3 coding sequence is TGCGCCAGCAGCCGAGAGGAGACAGGGGGGTTCTCTGGGGCCAACGTCCTGACTTTC.

The chain combines TRBV29-1 with TRBJ2-1; D call uncertain. Trimming cost V 8 bases and J 6 bases, with 17 bases left between them. Germline CDR1 reads SQVTM; CDR2 reads ANQGSEA. The CDR3 spans 13 residues. CDR3 DNA: TGCAGCCTATATCCCGCCGCGTCCAATGAGCAGTTCTTC. It encodes CSLYPAASNEQFF.

V gene TRBV11-2 combines with J gene TRBJ2-1; 13 positions match TRBD2. The CDR3 loop spans 16 amino acids. The ends lost 7 bases at V and 5 bases at J; junction bases unmatched: 8. CDR1 is SGHAT, CDR2 FQNNGV, per germline. The chain's CDR3 is CASNLGLAGVHNEQFF. The CDR3 nucleotides read TGTGCCAGCAACCTAGGACTAGCGGGAGTCCACAATGAGCAGTTCTTC.

This rearrangement joins TRBV11-3 to TRBJ2-1, with D perhaps matching TRBD1 (6 bases). The germline CDR1 and CDR2 sequences are SGHNT and YENEEA. This CDR3 spans 14 amino acids. V dropped 5 bases and J dropped 4 bases, with 12 bases sitting between them. CDR3 sequence (DNA): TGTGCCAGCAGCACTCGGACAGCTTACAATGAGCAGTTCTTC. Translated, it gives CASSTRTAYNEQFF.

V and J are TRBV19 and TRBJ2-1; 10 bases are a match to TRBD2. The CDR3 is 14 amino acids. Germline V gene lookup returns CDR1 LNHDA and CDR2 SQIVND (reference sequence). V was clipped by 6 bases and J by 7 bases; unmatched bases: 6. The CDR3 coding sequence is TGTGCCAGTAGCCCCGGACTAGCGGTAAATGAGCAGTTCTTC. Protein: CASSPGLAVNEQFF.

With regard to this clone: Other DNA sequences in this sample translate to the same CDR3. V is TRBV2 and J is TRBJ2-3; 12 bases map to TRBD2. This CDR3 has 16 amino acids. Losses at the gene ends were 8 bases for V and 5 bases for J; bases not matched to a gene: 11. Germline CDR1 SNHLY, CDR2 FYNNEI. CDR3 nucleotide sequence: TGTGCCAGCCGGCGCTACGGACTAGCGGGAAGAGATACGCAGTATTTT. This gives the protein CASRRYGLAGRDTQYF. The full variable domain, completed using reference TRBV2 and TRBJ2-3, is EPEVTQTPSHQVTQMGQEVILRCVPISNHLYFYWYRQILGQKVEFLVSFYNNEISEKSEIFDDQFSVERPDGSNFTLKIRSTKLEDSAMYFCASRRYGLAGRDTQYFGPGTRLTVL.

Here the CDR3 reads CAWSGEGTLNTEAFF. The CDR3 DNA reads TGTGCCTGGAGTGGGGAGGGGACCTTGAACACTGAAGCTTTCTTT. The gene calls are TRBV30 and TRBJ1-1; D perhaps matches TRBD1 (5 bases). Germline assignment: CDR1 GTSNPN and CDR2 SVGIG (reference sequence). Trimming took off 1 base at V and 0 bases at J, with 12 bases between the two ends. The CDR3 has 15 amino acids.

The rearrangement links TRBV5-4 to TRBJ2-3, with D unclear. The CDR3 has 17 residues. Trimming stripped 1 base from V and 4 bases from J, with 19 bases between. Germline V gene sequence: CDR1 SGHNT, CDR2 YYREEE (reference sequence). The CDR3 DNA is TGTGCCAGCAGCTTGTGGTCTCGCCTTCCTACCCCAGATACGCAGTATTTT. Translated: CASSLWSRLPTPDTQYF.